A selection of T cell receptor beta chains follows, all from one sample in a study of vaccination and CD4 T cells after COVID-19. Their specific antigens are unknown. From the PCR reads, TCRdb called clonotypes with MiXCR, one entry per CDR3 protein. The table lists about 20,000 distinct CDR3 sequences, more than 30% of them singletons. The material sequenced was CD4+ T cells from blood, cultured in vitro, taken before SARS-CoV-2 vaccination. Source of these receptors: a human donor who received a COVID-19 vaccine. Each CDR3 is given with its conserved first and last residue. Fields, in order: J gene, D gene, V gene, clone size, CDR3 protein, CDR3 DNA. A D gene is named only where the DNA matches it firmly. Only part of the rows carry a size: once, few, many, or a class if the clone is expanded.

j_gene: TRBJ1-5; d_gene: .; v_gene: TRBV10-3; abundance: few; CDR3aa: CAIRSQGSNQPQHF; CDR3nt: TGTGCCATCAGAAGCCAGGGTTCAAATCAGCCCCAGCATTTT
j_gene: TRBJ2-5; d_gene: TRBD2; v_gene: TRBV6-1; abundance: .; CDR3aa: CASSGGTSGNQETQYF; CDR3nt: TGTGCCAGCAGTGGAGGGACTAGCGGCAACCAAGAGACCCAGTACTTC
j_gene: TRBJ2-3; d_gene: TRBD1; v_gene: TRBV12-5; abundance: few; CDR3aa: CASGLVMTGVPDTQYF; CDR3nt: TGTGCTAGTGGTTTGGTTATGACAGGGGTCCCAGATACGCAGTATTTT
j_gene: TRBJ1-1; d_gene: .; v_gene: TRBV6-1; abundance: few; CDR3aa: CASSEVWGNTEAFF; CDR3nt: TGTGCCAGCAGTGAAGTTTGGGGGAACACTGAAGCTTTCTTT
j_gene: TRBJ2-5; d_gene: .; v_gene: TRBV24-1; abundance: .; CDR3aa: CATSNLETQYF; CDR3nt: TGTGCCACCAGTAATTTGGAGACCCAGTACTTC
j_gene: TRBJ1-3; d_gene: .; v_gene: TRBV6-1; abundance: few; CDR3aa: CASEGFAGNTIYF; CDR3nt: TGTGCCAGCGAGGGTTTCGCTGGAAACACCATATATTTT
j_gene: TRBJ1-2; d_gene: TRBD1; v_gene: TRBV5-4; abundance: few; CDR3aa: CASSRGQGDGYTF; CDR3nt: TGTGCCAGCAGCCGGGGACAGGGGGATGGCTACACCTTC
j_gene: TRBJ2-1; d_gene: TRBD1; v_gene: TRBV19; abundance: few; CDR3aa: CASSKGQGGDEQFF; CDR3nt: TGTGCCAGTAGTAAGGGACAGGGGGGTGATGAGCAGTTCTTC
j_gene: TRBJ1-2; d_gene: .; v_gene: TRBV30; abundance: few; CDR3aa: CAWTEAANYGYTF; CDR3nt: TGTGCCTGGACGGAAGCGGCTAACTATGGCTACACCTTC
j_gene: TRBJ1-2; d_gene: TRBD1; v_gene: TRBV7-2; abundance: few; CDR3aa: CASSPGGTVYGYTF; CDR3nt: TGTGCCAGCAGCCCGGGAGGGACAGTCTATGGCTACACCTTC
j_gene: TRBJ2-4; d_gene: .; v_gene: TRBV7-2; abundance: .; CDR3aa: CASSLDQNIQYF; CDR3nt: TGTGCCAGCAGCTTAGACCAAAACATTCAGTACTTC
j_gene: TRBJ1-2; d_gene: .; v_gene: TRBV6-1; abundance: .; CDR3aa: CASSERGGYGYTF; CDR3nt: TGTGCCAGCAGTGAACGGGGCGGCTATGGCTACACCTTC
j_gene: TRBJ2-1; d_gene: .; v_gene: TRBV7-6; abundance: .; CDR3aa: CASSLAGTYNEQFF; CDR3nt: TGTGCCAGCAGCTTAGCGGGAACCTACAATGAGCAGTTCTTC
j_gene: TRBJ1-3; d_gene: .; v_gene: TRBV10-3; abundance: .; CDR3aa: CAISDRKQHPGGNTIYF; CDR3nt: TGTGCCATCAGTGACCGGAAACAGCACCCTGGGGGAAACACCATATATTTT
j_gene: TRBJ1-2; d_gene: .; v_gene: TRBV5-1; abundance: .; CDR3aa: CASSLGQGFDYGYTF; CDR3nt: TGCGCCAGCAGCTTGGGGCAGGGGTTCGACTATGGCTACACCTTC
j_gene: TRBJ2-5; d_gene: .; v_gene: TRBV20-1; abundance: once; CDR3aa: CSAWGPAQETQYF; CDR3nt: TGCAGTGCTTGGGGGCCCGCCCAAGAGACCCAGTACTTC
j_gene: TRBJ1-5; d_gene: .; v_gene: TRBV12-3/TRBV12-4; abundance: few; CDR3aa: CASSPKDTQPQHF; CDR3nt: TGTGCCAGCAGTCCGAAGGACACCCAGCCCCAGCATTTT
j_gene: TRBJ1-5; d_gene: .; v_gene: TRBV18; abundance: .; CDR3aa: CASSPTDTNQPQHF; CDR3nt: TGTGCCAGCTCACCCACAGACACCAATCAGCCCCAGCATTTT
j_gene: TRBJ2-5; d_gene: TRBD2; v_gene: TRBV24-1; abundance: few; CDR3aa: CATSELAGGQETQYF; CDR3nt: TGTGCCACCAGTGAGCTAGCGGGGGGCCAAGAGACCCAGTACTTC
j_gene: TRBJ2-7; d_gene: .; v_gene: TRBV7-4; abundance: few; CDR3aa: CASAYNSLDLSYEQYF; CDR3nt: TGTGCCAGCGCTTATAATTCCCTAGATCTCTCCTACGAGCAGTACTTC
j_gene: TRBJ1-5; d_gene: TRBD1; v_gene: TRBV2; abundance: .; CDR3aa: CASSEPGGRGQPQHF; CDR3nt: TGTGCCAGCAGTGAGCCCGGGGGCAGGGGGCAGCCCCAGCATTTT
j_gene: TRBJ2-1; d_gene: .; v_gene: TRBV20-1; abundance: few; CDR3aa: CSAPQRVGNEQFF; CDR3nt: TGCAGTGCCCCACAGAGGGTTGGAAATGAGCAGTTCTTC
j_gene: TRBJ1-2; d_gene: .; v_gene: TRBV20-1; abundance: .; CDR3aa: CSARWQGNGYTF; CDR3nt: TGCAGTGCTAGATGGCAGGGTAATGGCTACACCTTC
j_gene: TRBJ1-2; d_gene: TRBD1; v_gene: TRBV20-1; abundance: few; CDR3aa: CSARAFTGGGYTF; CDR3nt: TGCAGTGCTAGAGCTTTTACAGGGGGCGGCTACACCTTC
j_gene: TRBJ1-5; d_gene: .; v_gene: TRBV6-1; abundance: .; CDR3aa: CASSAAGVGVHQPQHF; CDR3nt: TGTGCCAGCAGTGCGGCAGGGGTAGGGGTACATCAGCCCCAGCATTTT
j_gene: TRBJ2-5; d_gene: .; v_gene: TRBV7-2; abundance: .; CDR3aa: CASSLGGAAQETQYF; CDR3nt: TGTGCCAGCAGCTTGGGTGGGGCCGCCCAAGAGACCCAGTACTTC
j_gene: TRBJ1-4; d_gene: .; v_gene: TRBV7-9; abundance: .; CDR3aa: CASSLGVGEKLFF; CDR3nt: TGTGCCAGCAGCTTGGGGGTCGGTGAAAAACTGTTTTTT